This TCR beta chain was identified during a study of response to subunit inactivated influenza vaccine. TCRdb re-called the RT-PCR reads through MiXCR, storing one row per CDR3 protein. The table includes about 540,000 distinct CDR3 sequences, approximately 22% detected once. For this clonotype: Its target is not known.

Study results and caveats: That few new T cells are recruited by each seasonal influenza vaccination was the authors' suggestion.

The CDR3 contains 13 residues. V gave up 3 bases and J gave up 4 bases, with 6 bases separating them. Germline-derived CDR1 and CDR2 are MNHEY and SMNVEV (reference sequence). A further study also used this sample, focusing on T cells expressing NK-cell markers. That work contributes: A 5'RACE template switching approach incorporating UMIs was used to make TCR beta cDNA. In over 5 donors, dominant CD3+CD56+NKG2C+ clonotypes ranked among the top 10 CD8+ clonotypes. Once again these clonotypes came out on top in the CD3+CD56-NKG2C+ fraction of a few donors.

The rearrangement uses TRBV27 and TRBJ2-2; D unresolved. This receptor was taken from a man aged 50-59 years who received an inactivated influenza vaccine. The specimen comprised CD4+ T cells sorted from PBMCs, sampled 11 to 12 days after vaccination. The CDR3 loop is CASSFLSTGELFF. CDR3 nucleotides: TGTGCCAGCAGTTTTTTGAGCACCGGGGAGCTGTTTTTT.